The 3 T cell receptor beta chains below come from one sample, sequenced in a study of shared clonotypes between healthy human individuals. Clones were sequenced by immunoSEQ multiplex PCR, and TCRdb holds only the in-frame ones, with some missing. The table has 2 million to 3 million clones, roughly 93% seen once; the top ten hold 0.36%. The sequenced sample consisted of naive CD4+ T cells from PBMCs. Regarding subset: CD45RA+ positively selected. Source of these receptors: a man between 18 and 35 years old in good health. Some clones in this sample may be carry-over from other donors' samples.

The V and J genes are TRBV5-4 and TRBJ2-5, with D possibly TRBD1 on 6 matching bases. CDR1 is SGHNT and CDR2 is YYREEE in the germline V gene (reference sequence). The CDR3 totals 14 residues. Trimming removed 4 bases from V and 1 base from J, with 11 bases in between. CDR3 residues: CASSGTGFQETQYF. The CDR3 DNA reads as TGTGCCAGCAGCGGTACAGGGTTCCAAGAGACCCAGTACTTC.

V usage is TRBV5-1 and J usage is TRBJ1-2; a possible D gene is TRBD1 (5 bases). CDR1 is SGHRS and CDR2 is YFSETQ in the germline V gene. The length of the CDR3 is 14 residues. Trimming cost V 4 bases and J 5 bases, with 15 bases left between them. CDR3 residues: CASSPGTVGYGYTF. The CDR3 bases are TGCGCCAGCAGCCCCGGGACCGTCGGTTATGGCTACACCTTC.

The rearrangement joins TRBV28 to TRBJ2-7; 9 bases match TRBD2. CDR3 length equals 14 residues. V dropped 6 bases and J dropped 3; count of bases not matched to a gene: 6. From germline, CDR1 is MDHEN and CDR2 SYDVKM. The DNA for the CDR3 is TGTGCCAGCAGCGTAGCGGGAGTAGTCTACGAGCAGTACTTC. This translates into CASSVAGVVYEQYF.